The 5 T cell receptor beta chains given below trace back to one sample, sequenced in a study of T cell responses to AZD1222 COVID-19 vaccine. Produced via immunoSEQ multiplex PCR; TCRdb's table is partial and in-frame only. The sample includes roughly 150,000 clones, about nine tenths of them seen just once. The sample in question was peripheral blood, obtained after recovery from COVID-19. These receptor sequences come from an adult who had recovered from COVID-19.

This sequence joins TRBV10-3 and TRBJ2-7; D is undetermined. This CDR3 spans 11 amino acids. CDR1 is ENHRY and CDR2 is SYGVKD in the germline V gene. Trimming shortened V by 2 bases and J by 7 bases, and 6 bases separated the two germline ends. The DNA of the CDR3 is TGTGCCATCAGTGAGATTGGGGAGCAGTACTTC. This gives the protein CAISEIGEQYF.

The chain employs TRBV2 and TRBJ2-7; the match to TRBD2 covers 8 bases. The CDR3 covers 14 residues. Trimming removed 7 bases from V and 6 bases from J; junction bases left unmatched: 11. The germline V gene encodes CDR1 SNHLY and CDR2 FYNNEI. CDR3 DNA sequence: TGTGCCAGCACCTGGGGGACTAGGCGAGGCGAGCAGTACTTC. It translates to CASTWGTRRGEQYF. Full variable domain (missing parts from reference TRBV2 and TRBJ2-7): EPEVTQTPSHQVTQMGQEVILRCVPISNHLYFYWYRQILGQKVEFLVSFYNNEISEKSEIFDDQFSVERPDGSNFTLKIRSTKLEDSAMYFCASTWGTRRGEQYFGPGTRLTVT.

The genes are TRBV10-2 and TRBJ1-2, with unresolved D. Trimming stripped 0 bases from V and 4 bases from J, with 9 bases between. Germline V gives CDR1 WSHSY, CDR2 SAAADI. There are 14 residues in the CDR3. This CDR3 reads CASSESSLGYGYTF. In DNA form, the CDR3 reads TGCGCCAGCAGTGAGTCGAGTCTAGGCTATGGCTACACCTTC.

The V gene is TRBV4-2, the J gene TRBJ1-6; D call uncertain. This CDR3 contains 15 residues. Germline CDR1 is LGHNA and CDR2 is YNFKEQ. Trimming took off 0 bases at V and 9 bases at J, with 12 bases between the two ends. CDR3 loop: CASSQERAGGSPLHF. The CDR3 DNA is TGTGCCAGCAGCCAAGAACGGGCAGGAGGTTCACCCCTCCACTTT.

This sequence joins TRBV27 and TRBJ2-1; possible D gene TRBD1, 5 bases. Germline CDR1 MNHEY, CDR2 SMNVEV (reference sequence). The length of the CDR3 is 15 residues. V shed 2 bases and J shed 0 bases, with 8 bases lying between them. In DNA, the CDR3 is TGTGCCAGCAGTTTAGGGGCCCCCTCCTACAATGAGCAGTTCTTC. As protein: CASSLGAPSYNEQFF.